The 14 T cell receptor beta chains below all came from one sample that was sequenced in a study of T-cell reconstitution after alpha-beta-depleted transplantation in children. Preparation of the TCRbeta library used unique molecular identifiers. TCRdb re-called the PCR reads with MiXCR, one entry per CDR3 protein. The table has about 590,000 distinct CDR3 sequences, under 15% seen once; the top ten hold 2.2%. The starting material was PBMCs, mostly from graft donor cells, obtained 360 days after TCRalphabeta/CD19-depleted stem cell transplant. The origin of the receptors is a male patient younger than 18 who had a stem cell transplant for acute myeloid leukemia, so the T cells may come from the graft donor.

This clonotype was recorded at least ten times. A junction end diverges from the germline sequence, so it may reflect a read error. This sequence joins TRBV28 and TRBJ2-1, with TRBD2 identical over 7 bases. In germline, CDR1 is MDHEN, CDR2 SYDVKM. The CDR3 consists of 16 residues. This CDR3 reads CASSPDRWYVREYRIF. The CDR3 DNA reads TGTGCCAGCAGTCCCGACCGGTGGTACGTGCGGGAGTACAGGATCTTC.

This clonotype was observed a handful of times. The V and J genes are TRBV12-3 or TRBV12-4 and TRBJ2-2; D gene ambiguous. CDR3 length: 16 residues. Trimming shortened V by 3 bases and J by 1 base, and 12 bases separated the two germline ends. In DNA form, the CDR3 reads TGTGCCAGCAGTTTTCCCTTTTGGATGAACACCGGGGAGCTGTTTTTT. This translates into CASSFPFWMNTGELFF.

This clonotype has ten or more counts. The chain recombines TRBV5-5 with TRBJ1-1; D unclear. The CDR3 sequence is 14 residues long. With 0 bases removed from V and 2 bases from J, the gap between germline ends came to 8 bases. The germline V gene has CDR1 SGHKS and CDR2 YYEKEE (reference sequence). CDR3 residues: CASSLVGPNTEAFF. In DNA, the CDR3 is TGTGCCAGCAGCTTGGTGGGCCCTAACACTGAAGCTTTCTTT.

This clonotype was counted at least ten times. The chain uses TRBV24-1 and TRBJ2-1; 7 bases fit TRBD1. Germline CDR1 is KGHDR and CDR2 is SFDVKD. With 3 bases clipped from V and 5 bases from J, the junction kept 12 bases outside the gene matches. CDR3 size: 17 residues. The CDR3 spells CATSDVRTGTANNEQFF. In DNA form, the CDR3 reads TGTGCCACCAGTGATGTGCGAACCGGGACAGCGAACAATGAGCAGTTCTTC.

The V and J genes are TRBV5-1 and TRBJ2-7; possible D gene TRBD2, 6 bases. Germline V CDR1 and CDR2: SGHRS, YFSETQ. V lost 1 base and J 0 bases, leaving 11 bases between the germline ends. The CDR3 covers 15 residues. The CDR3 DNA reads as TGCGCCAGCAGCTTGAAGAGGACTAACTCCTACGAGCAGTACTTC. This sequence encodes CASSLKRTNSYEQYF. The variable domain in full, completed from reference TRBV5-1 and TRBJ2-7, reads KAGVTQTPRYLIKTRGQQVTLSCSPISGHRSVSWYQQTPGQGLQFLFEYFSETQRNKGNFPGRFSGRQFSNSRSEMNVSTLELGDSALYLCASSLKRTNSYEQYFGPGTRLTVT.

There are many counts of this clonotype. The V gene is TRBV28, the J gene TRBJ2-7; D remains ambiguous. V was cut by 5 bases and J by 1 base, with 21 bases left in between. This CDR3 comprises 17 residues. Germline CDR1 is MDHEN and CDR2 is SYDVKM. The CDR3 DNA follows: TGTGCCAGCAGTACCCCCTATTTAGGGCGGAGATCCTACGAGCAGTACTTC. Translating gives CASSTPYLGRRSYEQYF.

This clonotype turned up a few times. V is TRBV29-1 and J is TRBJ2-3; D gene ambiguous. Germline-derived CDR1 and CDR2 are SQVTM and ANQGSEA. This CDR3 has 13 residues. Trimming left V 4 bases short and J 0 bases short, with 8 bases between. DNA of the CDR3: TGCAGCGTTGTGGCAGGTAGCACAGATACGCAGTATTTT. This sequence encodes CSVVAGSTDTQYF.

The chain carries TRBV5-1 and TRBJ2-7, with TRBD1 identical over 8 bases. The CDR3 loop spans 15 amino acids. Germline V CDR1 and CDR2: SGHRS, YFSETQ. The J segment lost 7 bases and the V segment lost 4 bases, leaving 13 bases of the junction unmatched. For the CDR3, the DNA is TGCGCCAGCAGCGAAAAAGGACAGGGCTTGGGGGAGCAGTACTTC. Its protein product is CASSEKGQGLGEQYF. The entire variable domain, with the rest obtained from reference TRBV5-1 and TRBJ2-7, is as follows: KAGVTQTPRYLIKTRGQQVTLSCSPISGHRSVSWYQQTPGQGLQFLFEYFSETQRNKGNFPGRFSGRQFSNSRSEMNVSTLELGDSALYLCASSEKGQGLGEQYFGPGTRLTVT.

This clonotype was detected many times. The rearrangement joins TRBV24-1 to TRBJ2-1, with TRBD2 matching over 9 bases. Germline assignment: CDR1 KGHDR and CDR2 SFDVKD. V lost 6 bases, J lost 8 bases, and 16 bases stayed unmatched. The CDR3 totals 17 residues. The CDR3 protein is CATSSSLLAGRVDEQFF. DNA for the CDR3: TGTGCCACCAGTTCCTCTTTACTAGCGGGCCGAGTCGATGAGCAGTTCTTC.

The chain joins TRBV5-1 to TRBJ2-7; 7 positions agree with TRBD1. The V gene's germline CDR1 is SGHRS and CDR2 YFSETQ. CDR3 size: 18 residues. After removal of 0 bases from V and 0 bases from J, the junction contained 12 bases not matched to a gene. The CDR3 loop is CASSLVPNRGWDSYEQYF. CDR3 sequence (DNA): TGCGCCAGCAGCTTGGTCCCTAACAGGGGATGGGACTCCTACGAGCAGTACTTC.

This clonotype was observed a handful of times. The chain joins TRBV29-1 to TRBJ2-3; D is uncertain. V gave up 6 bases and J gave up 4 bases, with 11 bases separating them. The germline V gene encodes CDR1 SQVTM and CDR2 ANQGSEA. CDR3 length: 12 amino acids. Here the CDR3 reads CSVRRVPDTQYF. CDR3 coding DNA: TGCAGCGTACGAAGGGTGCCAGATACGCAGTATTTT.

This clonotype was counted only a few times. The V gene is TRBV25-1, the J gene TRBJ2-7, with 10 bases lining up with TRBD1. Unmatched junction bases numbered 8, after V lost 3 bases and J lost 6 bases. CDR3 length equals 15 residues. Germline-derived CDR1 and CDR2 are MGHDK and SYGVNS. This CDR3 is CASSDLGQGWSEQYF. CDR3 sequence (DNA): TGTGCCAGCAGTGATTTGGGACAGGGGTGGAGCGAGCAGTACTTC.

This clonotype was seen repeatedly, ten times or more. The chain joins TRBV7-2 to TRBJ2-5; D uncertain. V shed 5 bases and J shed 4 bases, with 14 bases lying between them. The CDR3 runs to 14 residues. The germline CDR1 and CDR2 sequences are SGHTA and FQGNSA. The CDR3: CASSVVPQRETQYF. The DNA for the CDR3 is TGTGCCAGCAGCGTTGTCCCCCAGAGAGAGACCCAGTACTTC.

The rearrangement uses TRBV12-3 or TRBV12-4 and TRBJ2-3; D unresolved. Trimming removed 4 bases from V and 6 bases from J, with 14 bases in between. The length of the CDR3 is 14 residues. The CDR3 sequence: CASSSLLPSDTQYF. DNA of the CDR3: TGTGCCAGCAGTTCCCTGCTACCCTCCGATACGCAGTATTTT.